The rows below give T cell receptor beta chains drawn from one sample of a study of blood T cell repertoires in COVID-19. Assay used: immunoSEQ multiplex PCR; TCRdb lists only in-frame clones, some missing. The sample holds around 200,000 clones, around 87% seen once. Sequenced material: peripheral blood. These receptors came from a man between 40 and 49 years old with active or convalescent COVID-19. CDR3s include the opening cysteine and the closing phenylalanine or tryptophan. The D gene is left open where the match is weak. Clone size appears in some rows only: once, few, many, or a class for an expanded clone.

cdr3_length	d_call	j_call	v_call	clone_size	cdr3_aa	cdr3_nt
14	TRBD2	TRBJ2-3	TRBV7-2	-	CATRLAGGTDTQYF	TGTGCCACCCGACTAGCGGGGGGAACAGATACGCAGTATTTT
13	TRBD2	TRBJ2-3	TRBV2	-	CASKRESTDTQYF	TGTGCCAGTAAGCGGGAGAGCACAGATACGCAGTATTTT
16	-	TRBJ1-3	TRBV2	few	CASSESQGIRGNTIYF	TGTGCCAGCAGTGAGTCTCAGGGAATTCGTGGAAACACCATATATTTT
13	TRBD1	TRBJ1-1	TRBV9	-	CASSADRDTEAFF	TGTGCCAGCAGCGCCGACAGGGACACTGAAGCTTTCTTT
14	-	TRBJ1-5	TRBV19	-	CASSPDSENQPQHF	TGTGCCAGTAGTCCGGACAGCGAGAATCAGCCCCAGCATTTT
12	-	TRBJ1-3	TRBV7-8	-	CASSLVGDTIYF	TGTGCCAGCAGCTTAGTGGGAGACACCATATATTTT
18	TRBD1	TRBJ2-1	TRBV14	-	CASSQDGAPGGFYDEQFF	TGTGCCAGCAGCCAAGATGGGGCGCCAGGGGGCTTTTACGATGAGCAGTTCTTC
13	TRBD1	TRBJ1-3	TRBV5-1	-	CASSARDRGPLFF	TGCGCCAGCAGCGCCCGGGACAGGGGGCCCCTTTTCTTT
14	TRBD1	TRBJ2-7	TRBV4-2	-	CASSQPDRASEQYF	TGTGCCAGCAGCCAACCCGACAGGGCGAGCGAGCAGTACTTC
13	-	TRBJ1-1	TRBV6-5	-	CASSSSWGTEAFF	TGTGCCAGCAGTTCTAGCTGGGGCACTGAAGCTTTCTTT
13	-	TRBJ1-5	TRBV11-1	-	CASSRDRNQPQHF	TGTGCCAGCAGCCGTGATAGAAATCAGCCCCAGCATTTT
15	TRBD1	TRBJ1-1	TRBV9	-	CASSIEDRRNTEAFF	TGTGCCAGCAGCATCGAGGACAGGCGCAACACTGAAGCTTTCTTT
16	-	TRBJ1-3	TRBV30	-	CAWSPVQGHSGNTIYF	TGTGCCTGGAGTCCAGTACAGGGTCACTCTGGAAACACCATATATTTT
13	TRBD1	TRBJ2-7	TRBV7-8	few	CASSCRGCYEQYF	TGTGCCAGCAGCTGCAGGGGGTGCTACGAGCAGTACTTC
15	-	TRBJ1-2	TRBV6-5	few	CASNQRTGPVYGYTF	TGTGCCAGCAACCAGCGCACAGGGCCTGTCTATGGCTACACCTTC
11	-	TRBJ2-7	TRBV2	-	CASSDGSEQYF	TGTGCCAGCAGTGATGGGAGTGAGCAGTACTTC
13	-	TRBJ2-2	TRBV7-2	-	CASRADPKGELFF	TGTGCCAGCAGGGCGGATCCTAAAGGGGAGCTGTTTTTT